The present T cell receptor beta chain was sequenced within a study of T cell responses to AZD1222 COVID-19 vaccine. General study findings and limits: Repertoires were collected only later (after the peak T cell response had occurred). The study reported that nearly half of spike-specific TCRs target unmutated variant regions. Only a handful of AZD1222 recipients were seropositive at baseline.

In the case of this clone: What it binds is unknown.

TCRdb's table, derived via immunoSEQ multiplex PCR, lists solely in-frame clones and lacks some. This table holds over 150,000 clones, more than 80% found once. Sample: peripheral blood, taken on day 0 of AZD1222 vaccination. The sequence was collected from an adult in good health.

The DNA for the CDR3 is TGCGCCAGCAGCCAAGGGTATCGGGACAGGGCTTCAGATACGCAGTATTTT. It is translated as CASSQGYRDRASDTQYF. The chain links TRBV4-1 to TRBJ2-3; the match to TRBD1 covers 9 bases. This CDR3 has 17 amino acids. Trimming took 1 base from V and 4 from J; bases not matched to a gene: 9. The germline V gene has CDR1 MGHRA and CDR2 YSYEKL.